The TCR beta chain under discussion was sequenced for a study of cytomegalovirus exposure and HLA in healthy donors. Amplification used 60 Vbeta primers and 13 Jbeta primers. Clones were read by immunoSEQ multiplex PCR, and TCRdb kept only the in-frame ones, dropping some. Of under 200,000 clones in the sample, 75% to 90% were seen once. The V end lost 1 base, the J end lost 2 bases, and 11 bases lay between the germline ends. The CDR3 is 15 amino acids. Germline V gene sequence: CDR1 MGHRA, CDR2 YSYEKL. As to this clone: The sample holds other DNA sequences that translate to the same CDR3.

The clonotype originates from a girl aged 2 to 10 in good health and CMV-seropositive. Sequencing was done on a sample of PBMCs. The chain combines TRBV4-1 with TRBJ2-5; D remains ambiguous. The CDR3: CASSQVGSAQETQYF. DNA of the CDR3: TGCGCCAGCAGCCAAGTTGGTTCAGCGCAAGAGACCCAGTACTTC.